The clone carrying this T cell receptor beta chain was counted between two and nine times. Its cognate antigen is unknown. The sample is drawn from a study of T-cell reconstitution after alpha-beta-depleted transplantation in children. The CDR3 sequence is 16 residues long. With V trimmed by 4 bases and J by 0 bases, 10 bases remained unmatched. Germline lookup yields CDR1 SQVTM and CDR2 ANQGSEA. Points from the study as a whole: There were some patients whose high TCRbeta diversity at day 60 came from surviving recipient T cells and thymic progenitors.

Preparation of the TCRbeta library used unique molecular identifiers. TCRdb recomputed calls from the PCR reads with MiXCR, one row per CDR3 protein. The data contain roughly 490,000 distinct CDR3 sequences, 9.5% to 12% of them seen just once; the ten biggest clones take up 14%. V and J are TRBV29-1 and TRBJ2-3; TRBD2 matches 7 bases. Source: PBMCs, mostly from graft donor cells, taken 180 days after TCRalphabeta/CD19-depleted stem cell transplant. This receptor was obtained from a female patient aged 2 to 10 who had a stem cell transplant for aplastic anemia, so the T cells may come from the graft donor. The CDR3 DNA sequence: TGCAGCGTTGTCGGGGGGAGCGGGTCTAGCACAGATACGCAGTATTTT. Its translation is CSVVGGSGSSTDTQYF.